This T cell receptor (beta chain) is drawn from a study of a mutant IDH1 vaccine in newly diagnosed glioma. Clones were read by immunoSEQ multiplex PCR, and TCRdb kept only the in-frame ones, dropping some. The sample records under 30,000 clones, 80% to 85% being singletons. Time point here: week 47, end of study. Each vaccine dose was 300 ug of mutant IDH1 20-mer peptide, with topical imiquimod. In regard to this clone: What it binds is unknown.

Trimming removed 5 bases from V and 0 bases from J, with 7 bases in between. Germline CDR1 is MNHEY and CDR2 is SMNVEV (reference sequence). The CDR3 covers 13 residues. The V gene is TRBV27, the J gene TRBJ1-1; a possible D gene is TRBD1 (5 bases). The receptor's source is a man in his forties with glioma. The material sequenced was PBMCs, taken from a glioma patient whose treatment included an IDH1 peptide vaccine. The CDR3 protein is CASSLQVNTEAFF. The CDR3 nucleotides are TGTGCCAGCAGTCTACAGGTGAACACTGAAGCTTTCTTT.